These T cell receptor beta chains were read from a single sample in a study of cytomegalovirus exposure and HLA in healthy donors. The repertoire was sequenced with immunoSEQ multiplex PCR; TCRdb's copy has only in-frame clones and lacks some. The sample lists tens of thousands of clones, about 80% occurring once. Sequenced input: PBMCs. The source is a man aged 50 to 59 in good health and CMV-seropositive. The CDR3 runs from the conserved cysteine through the conserved F or W. Each record gives: V gene, D gene, clone size, J gene, CDR3 protein, CDR3 DNA. The D gene is left open where the match is weak. Clone size is not always given. Where it is, it says once, few, many or a class for expanded clones.

v_call: TRBV14; d_call: .; clone_size: few; j_call: TRBJ2-1; cdr3_aa: CASSPSGSYNEQFF; cdr3_nt: TGTGCCAGCAGCCCCTCGGGTTCCTACAATGAGCAGTTCTTC
v_call: TRBV9; d_call: TRBD1; clone_size: .; j_call: TRBJ2-3; cdr3_aa: CASSVATPRTGATSTDTQYF; cdr3_nt: TGTGCCAGCAGCGTAGCTACCCCACGGACAGGGGCTACTAGCACAGATACGCAGTATTTT
v_call: TRBV5-4; d_call: TRBD2; clone_size: .; j_call: TRBJ2-1; cdr3_aa: CASSQRPGLAAYNEQFF; cdr3_nt: TGTGCCAGCAGCCAAAGACCCGGACTAGCGGCCTACAATGAGCAGTTCTTC
v_call: TRBV7-2; d_call: TRBD1; clone_size: few; j_call: TRBJ2-3; cdr3_aa: CASTSFGGRGPDTQYF; cdr3_nt: TGTGCCAGCACAAGCTTTGGGGGAAGGGGGCCAGATACGCAGTATTTT
v_call: TRBV27; d_call: TRBD1; clone_size: .; j_call: TRBJ2-7; cdr3_aa: CASSFPDRSSYEQYF; cdr3_nt: TGTGCCAGCAGTTTCCCGGACAGGAGCTCCTACGAGCAGTACTTC
v_call: TRBV7-3; d_call: TRBD1; clone_size: .; j_call: TRBJ2-7; cdr3_aa: CASSLDWDRDIHEQYF; cdr3_nt: TGTGCCAGCAGCTTAGATTGGGACAGGGATATTCACGAGCAGTACTTC
v_call: TRBV29-1; d_call: TRBD2; clone_size: once; j_call: TRBJ2-5; cdr3_aa: CSSGAGVQETQYF; cdr3_nt: TGCAGCTCCGGAGCGGGGGTACAAGAGACCCAGTACTTC
v_call: TRBV19; d_call: .; clone_size: .; j_call: TRBJ1-1; cdr3_aa: CASSPQGGYTEAFF; cdr3_nt: TGTGCCAGTAGCCCACAGGGTGGTTACACTGAAGCTTTCTTT
v_call: TRBV18; d_call: TRBD2; clone_size: .; j_call: TRBJ2-1; cdr3_aa: CASSQLASYNEQFF; cdr3_nt: TGTGCCAGCTCGCAACTAGCGTCCTACAATGAGCAGTTCTTC
v_call: TRBV7-9; d_call: .; clone_size: .; j_call: TRBJ2-1; cdr3_aa: CASSLVGGGEQFF; cdr3_nt: TGTGCCAGCAGCCTGGTGGGAGGGGGTGAGCAGTTCTTC
v_call: TRBV4-3; d_call: .; clone_size: few; j_call: TRBJ1-1; cdr3_aa: CASSQDVQGRAEAFF; cdr3_nt: TGCGCCAGCAGCCAAGACGTCCAGGGGAGGGCTGAAGCTTTCTTT
v_call: TRBV6-1; d_call: TRBD2; clone_size: .; j_call: TRBJ2-3; cdr3_aa: CASSRAGRTDTQYF; cdr3_nt: TGTGCCAGCAGTAGAGCGGGGCGCACAGATACGCAGTATTTT
v_call: TRBV4-1; d_call: TRBD2; clone_size: .; j_call: TRBJ2-1; cdr3_aa: CASSQDVSLAGDNEQFF; cdr3_nt: TGCGCCAGCAGCCAAGATGTGTCACTAGCGGGGGACAATGAGCAGTTCTTC
v_call: TRBV5-6; d_call: .; clone_size: .; j_call: TRBJ1-1; cdr3_aa: CASSLLEGGGTEAFF; cdr3_nt: TGTGCCAGCAGCTTGTTGGAGGGGGGGGGCACTGAAGCTTTCTTT
v_call: TRBV7-9; d_call: .; clone_size: .; j_call: TRBJ2-3; cdr3_aa: CASSLRQATTDTQYF; cdr3_nt: TGTGCCAGCAGCTTACGTCAGGCGACCACAGATACGCAGTATTTT
v_call: TRBV18; d_call: TRBD1; clone_size: .; j_call: TRBJ1-5; cdr3_aa: CASSATGDGNQPQHF; cdr3_nt: TGTGCCAGCTCGGCGACAGGGGATGGGAATCAGCCCCAGCATTTT
v_call: TRBV5-1; d_call: TRBD1; clone_size: .; j_call: TRBJ2-3; cdr3_aa: CASTETGSSTDTQYF; cdr3_nt: TGCGCCAGCACTGAGACAGGGTCTAGCACAGATACGCAGTATTTT
v_call: TRBV30; d_call: .; clone_size: .; j_call: TRBJ1-1; cdr3_aa: CAWSVRGAGAGAFF; cdr3_nt: TGTGCCTGGAGTGTTCGGGGGGCGGGTGCCGGAGCTTTCTTT
v_call: TRBV28; d_call: .; clone_size: .; j_call: TRBJ2-2; cdr3_aa: CASSLLSTGELFF; cdr3_nt: TGTGCCAGCAGTTTGTTGAGCACCGGGGAGCTGTTTTTT
v_call: TRBV11-2; d_call: TRBD2; clone_size: .; j_call: TRBJ2-1; cdr3_aa: CASSLESSGRNEQFF; cdr3_nt: TGTGCCAGCAGCTTAGAGAGTAGCGGGAGAAATGAGCAGTTCTTC
v_call: TRBV4-2; d_call: TRBD1; clone_size: once; j_call: TRBJ1-1; cdr3_aa: CASSQVEGQGLGMNTEAFF; cdr3_nt: TGTGCCAGCAGCCAAGTTGAGGGACAGGGGCTGGGAATGAACACTGAAGCTTTCTTT
v_call: TRBV7-2; d_call: TRBD1; clone_size: .; j_call: TRBJ2-7; cdr3_aa: CASTTGGYEQYF; cdr3_nt: TGTGCCAGCACGACAGGGGGTTACGAGCAGTACTTC
v_call: TRBV18; d_call: .; clone_size: few; j_call: TRBJ2-5; cdr3_aa: CASSQKQEYQETQYF; cdr3_nt: TGTGCCAGCTCGCAAAAACAGGAGTACCAAGAGACCCAGTACTTC
v_call: TRBV5-4; d_call: .; clone_size: once; j_call: TRBJ2-7; cdr3_aa: CASSLLGGPGGEQYF; cdr3_nt: TGTGCCAGCAGCCTCTTGGGGGGGCCGGGTGGCGAGCAGTACTTC
v_call: TRBV19; d_call: TRBD1; clone_size: .; j_call: TRBJ1-4; cdr3_aa: CASTTGVREKLFF; cdr3_nt: TGTGCCAGTACCACAGGGGTTCGAGAAAAACTGTTTTTT
v_call: TRBV4-1; d_call: .; clone_size: .; j_call: TRBJ2-3; cdr3_aa: CASSQDRGAARDTQYF; cdr3_nt: TGCGCCAGCAGCCAAGATCGGGGGGCAGCCCGGGATACGCAGTATTTT
v_call: TRBV4-1; d_call: .; clone_size: .; j_call: TRBJ2-1; cdr3_aa: CASSQDRVRAKGFEQFF; cdr3_nt: TGCGCCAGCAGCCAAGACAGGGTCAGGGCGAAGGGGTTTGAGCAGTTCTTC
v_call: TRBV30; d_call: .; clone_size: once; j_call: TRBJ2-3; cdr3_aa: CAWSGTLDTQYF; cdr3_nt: TGTGCCTGGAGTGGTACTTTAGATACGCAGTATTTT
v_call: TRBV21-1; d_call: .; clone_size: .; j_call: TRBJ2-7; cdr3_aa: CASSKEEGGPYEQYF; cdr3_nt: TGTGCCAGCAGCAAAGAGGAGGGAGGGCCCTACGAGCAGTACTTC
v_call: TRBV7-2; d_call: TRBD2; clone_size: .; j_call: TRBJ2-1; cdr3_aa: CASSLAATSGYNEQFF; cdr3_nt: TGTGCCAGCAGCTTAGCTGCGACTAGCGGCTACAATGAGCAGTTCTTC
v_call: TRBV7-7; d_call: .; clone_size: .; j_call: TRBJ2-2; cdr3_aa: CASSLLPDGDTGELFF; cdr3_nt: TGTGCTAGCAGCTTACTACCCGACGGGGACACCGGGGAGCTGTTTTTT
v_call: TRBV18; d_call: .; clone_size: few; j_call: TRBJ1-1; cdr3_aa: CATVKAGGAEAFF; cdr3_nt: TGTGCCACCGTCAAGGCTGGAGGCGCTGAAGCTTTCTTT
v_call: TRBV27; d_call: TRBD2; clone_size: .; j_call: TRBJ2-1; cdr3_aa: CASSSSGVSSYNEQFF; cdr3_nt: TGTGCCAGCAGTTCTAGCGGGGTAAGCTCCTACAATGAGCAGTTCTTC
v_call: TRBV19; d_call: .; clone_size: .; j_call: TRBJ2-7; cdr3_aa: CASSIVQGLYEQYF; cdr3_nt: TGTGCCAGTAGTATAGTACAGGGTTTATACGAGCAGTACTTC
v_call: TRBV19; d_call: .; clone_size: .; j_call: TRBJ2-7; cdr3_aa: CASSMGTGLGYEQYF; cdr3_nt: TGTGCCAGTAGTATGGGAACAGGGCTTGGCTACGAGCAGTACTTC
v_call: TRBV5-1; d_call: TRBD2; clone_size: .; j_call: TRBJ2-1; cdr3_aa: CASAGLRSNEQFF; cdr3_nt: TGCGCCAGCGCGGGACTAAGGAGCAATGAGCAGTTCTTC
v_call: TRBV19; d_call: TRBD2; clone_size: .; j_call: TRBJ2-7; cdr3_aa: CASSISGSSYEQYF; cdr3_nt: TGTGCCAGTAGTATAAGCGGGAGTTCCTACGAGCAGTACTTC
v_call: TRBV9; d_call: TRBD1; clone_size: .; j_call: TRBJ2-3; cdr3_aa: CASSLWGTASFPGTDTQYF; cdr3_nt: TGTGCCAGCAGCCTATGGGGGACAGCGTCATTCCCGGGCACAGATACGCAGTATTTT
v_call: TRBV7-9; d_call: TRBD2; clone_size: .; j_call: TRBJ2-7; cdr3_aa: CSSSSLLAGKEDEQYF; cdr3_nt: TGTTCCAGCAGCTCTCTACTAGCGGGAAAGGAAGACGAGCAGTACTTC
v_call: TRBV5-6; d_call: TRBD2; clone_size: .; j_call: TRBJ2-3; cdr3_aa: CASSLVLGGRASSTDTQYF; cdr3_nt: TGTGCCAGCAGCTTGGTACTAGGCGGGAGGGCCTCTAGCACAGATACGCAGTATTTT
v_call: TRBV18; d_call: TRBD2; clone_size: .; j_call: TRBJ2-1; cdr3_aa: CASSPLAGARGNEQFF; cdr3_nt: TGTGCCAGCTCACCACTAGCGGGAGCGAGGGGCAATGAGCAGTTCTTC
v_call: TRBV7-2; d_call: .; clone_size: .; j_call: TRBJ1-2; cdr3_aa: CASSLDQGDYGYTF; cdr3_nt: TGTGCCAGCAGCTTAGATCAGGGTGACTATGGCTACACCTTC
v_call: TRBV11-2; d_call: .; clone_size: .; j_call: TRBJ2-2; cdr3_aa: CASSYEGNTGELFF; cdr3_nt: TGTGCCAGCAGCTATGAGGGTAACACCGGGGAGCTGTTTTTT
v_call: TRBV30; d_call: TRBD1; clone_size: .; j_call: TRBJ2-1; cdr3_aa: CAWSVGQVSNEQFF; cdr3_nt: TGTGCCTGGAGTGTAGGACAGGTATCCAATGAGCAGTTCTTC
v_call: TRBV6-1; d_call: .; clone_size: .; j_call: TRBJ2-1; cdr3_aa: CASSHVRDEQFF; cdr3_nt: TGTGCCAGCAGCCACGTCAGGGATGAGCAGTTCTTC
v_call: TRBV5-6; d_call: TRBD1; clone_size: .; j_call: TRBJ2-7; cdr3_aa: CASSRGPLVYEQYF; cdr3_nt: TGTGCCAGCAGCAGGGGGCCCCTGGTGTACGAGCAGTACTTC
v_call: TRBV7-9; d_call: TRBD1; clone_size: .; j_call: TRBJ1-5; cdr3_aa: CASSLGLGQGFQPQHF; cdr3_nt: TGTGCCAGCAGCTTAGGACTGGGACAGGGATTCCAGCCCCAGCATTTT
v_call: TRBV5-5; d_call: .; clone_size: .; j_call: TRBJ2-2; cdr3_aa: CASSLEPRGGELFF; cdr3_nt: TGTGCCAGCAGCTTGGAACCAAGGGGCGGGGAGCTGTTTTTT